Listed below are T cell receptor beta chains from one sample, sequenced in a study of graft-versus-host responses after intestinal transplantation. Assay: immunoSEQ multiplex PCR; the TCRdb copy retains only in-frame clones and omits some. The sample holds 35,000 to 45,000 clones, 85% to 90% seen once. Sequencing used PBMCs, obtained about 270 days after transplant. These receptors came from a human patient who received an intestinal transplant, so some T cells may come from the graft donor. Both conserved end residues are part of each CDR3. D genes are given only for firm matches. Where a row states a size, it is once, few, many or the class of an expanded clone; other rows omit it.

v_call	clone_size	d_call	j_call	cdr3_nt	cdr3_aa
TRBV7-8	.	.	TRBJ2-7	TGTGCCAGCAGCCCCGGCCAGCAGCGCGAGCAGTACTTC	CASSPGQQREQYF
TRBV11-2	.	.	TRBJ1-3	TGTGCCAGCCAAGAGGACCCCGGAAACACCATATATTTT	CASQEDPGNTIYF
TRBV15	.	.	TRBJ1-4	TGTGCCACCAGCAGAGAAGGTCTGGGACGGGAAAAACTGTTTTTT	CATSREGLGREKLFF
TRBV15	.	TRBD2	TRBJ2-4	TGTGCCACCACGGGGGGGGGCTTTGGATTAGCCAAAAACATTCAGTACTTC	CATTGGGFGLAKNIQYF
TRBV15	.	.	TRBJ2-1	TGTGCCACCAGCAGCGGCGCGGCGAGCTCCTACAATGAGCAGTTCTTC	CATSSGAASSYNEQFF
TRBV19	.	.	TRBJ2-7	TGTGCCAGTAGTGGGGCACCGTACGAGCAGTACTTC	CASSGAPYEQYF
TRBV11-2	.	.	TRBJ2-7	TGTGCCAGCAGCCGGATTTTGACAGTCTCCTACGAGCAGTACTTC	CASSRILTVSYEQYF
TRBV5-1	.	.	TRBJ2-1	TGCGCCAGCAAGGGCGTCCTAGGCTCCTACAATGAGCAGTTCTTC	CASKGVLGSYNEQFF
TRBV5-1	.	TRBD1	TRBJ2-7	TGTGCCAGCAGCTTGTCTCGACGGGGACAGTTCAGCGAGCAGTACTTC	CASSLSRRGQFSEQYF
TRBV7-6	.	.	TRBJ1-3	TGTGCCAGCAGCTCCACCGGGACACCTGGAAACACCATATATTTT	CASSSTGTPGNTIYF
TRBV9	.	.	TRBJ1-6	TGTGCCAGCAGCGTATTAAAGGGCTCGGAGAGCTCCTATAATTCACCCCTCCACTTT	CASSVLKGSESSYNSPLHF
TRBV9	once	.	TRBJ1-2	TGTGCCAGCAGCAGGGGCACCGATGGCTACACCTTC	CASSRGTDGYTF
TRBV18	few	TRBD2	TRBJ2-1	TGTGCCAGCTCACCCAGCGGGAGCTCCTACAATGAGCAGTTCTTC	CASSPSGSSYNEQFF
TRBV10-3	.	TRBD1	TRBJ1-1	TGTGCCATCAGTGGGGGACAGGCAAACACTGAAGCTTTCTTT	CAISGGQANTEAFF
TRBV4-2	.	.	TRBJ2-3	TGTGCCAGCAGCCAGGGGGGATCGTATTCCACAGATACGCAGTATTTT	CASSQGGSYSTDTQYF
TRBV5-4	.	TRBD1	TRBJ2-5	TGTGCCAGCAGCATTTCAGGGGGCCTGGAGACCCAGTACTTC	CASSISGGLETQYF
TRBV7-7	.	.	TRBJ2-5	TGTGCCAGCAGCTTAGCGAACAGCCGGCGGGAGACCCAGTACTTC	CASSLANSRRETQYF
TRBV2	.	.	TRBJ2-3	TGTGCCACCCACTCTGAGGCCCCCGATACGCAGTATTTT	CATHSEAPDTQYF
TRBV5-6	.	TRBD2	TRBJ2-3	TGTGCCAGCAGCTTGATGCTAGCGGGGATTACAGATACGCAGTATTTT	CASSLMLAGITDTQYF
TRBV10-3	.	.	TRBJ1-1	TGTGCCATCAGTGAAAGATTCCAGGGCCCACCAGGGGCTTTCTTT	CAISERFQGPPGAFF
TRBV25-1	.	.	TRBJ1-1	TGTGCCAGCAGTGAGAACACTGAAGCTTTCTTT	CASSENTEAFF
TRBV2	.	.	TRBJ1-2	TGTGCCAGCAGTGAAGCGCGCGGGCCCACCTTC	CASSEARGPTF
TRBV11-2	.	.	TRBJ2-3	TGTGCCAGCAGCGTAGCCCAGGGGAGAGGCACAGATACGCAGTATTTT	CASSVAQGRGTDTQYF
TRBV27	.	.	TRBJ2-1	TGTGCCAGCAGTCGAACCCGACAGTACAATGAGCAGTTCTTC	CASSRTRQYNEQFF
TRBV7-9	.	.	TRBJ1-2	TGTGCCAGCAGCGAAGACGAACCAGAGGACGGCTACACCTTC	CASSEDEPEDGYTF
TRBV10-2	.	TRBD2	TRBJ2-1	TGCGCCAGCATTGCCGGACTAGCGGGAGGTGAGCAGTTCTTC	CASIAGLAGGEQFF
TRBV5-1	few	.	TRBJ2-2	TGCGCCAGCAGCGCACTAACCGGCACAGGGGGGGAGCTGTTTTTT	CASSALTGTGGELFF
TRBV18	.	.	TRBJ2-2	TGTGCCAGCTCACCAGGACTCGAGACCGGGGAGCTGTTTTTT	CASSPGLETGELFF
TRBV2	.	.	TRBJ2-3	TGTGCCAGCAGTGTTGTGGGCCCCGGGTTGATGGGGGATACGCAGTATTTT	CASSVVGPGLMGDTQYF
TRBV7-9	.	TRBD1	TRBJ1-4	TGTGCCAGCAGCTCCCACAGGGACAGGCAAGGAAAACTGTTTTTT	CASSSHRDRQGKLFF
TRBV9	once	.	TRBJ2-7	TGTGCCAGCAGCGGAACGATGCCTTACGAGCAGTACTTC	CASSGTMPYEQYF
TRBV7-9	.	.	TRBJ2-5	TGTGCCAGCAGCCCCATAGGGTATAACCAAGAGACCCAGTACTTC	CASSPIGYNQETQYF
TRBV19	.	.	TRBJ2-6	TGTGCCAGTAGTATAGATCTCGGGTCTGGGGCCAACGTCCTGACTTTC	CASSIDLGSGANVLTF
TRBV21-1	few	.	TRBJ2-5	TGTGCCAGCAGCAAAGGGGGGAAGCGGGGGATGTACCAAGAGACCCAGTACTTC	CASSKGGKRGMYQETQYF
TRBV15	.	.	TRBJ2-5	TGTGCCACCAGCGGAGGGACTGAAGAGACCCAGTACTTC	CATSGGTEETQYF
TRBV6-7	.	TRBD1	TRBJ1-1	TGTGCCAGCAGCCGCAGGGGGGGGGCGGTGGACACTGAAGCTTTCTTT	CASSRRGGAVDTEAFF
TRBV5-6	.	TRBD1	TRBJ2-5	TGTGCCAGCAGCGGCTGGACAGGCCCACAAGAGACCCAGTACTTC	CASSGWTGPQETQYF
TRBV7-9	.	TRBD1	TRBJ1-5	TGTGCCAGCAGCCGAACCGACAGGGGGTTCCAGCCCCAGCATTTT	CASSRTDRGFQPQHF
TRBV5-1	.	.	TRBJ1-1	TGCGCCAGCAGCTTGGGAGGTGGAGGTGAAGCTTTCTTT	CASSLGGGGEAFF
TRBV11-3	.	TRBD2	TRBJ2-2	TGTGCCAGCAGCTTCCCGGGACTAGCGGGGACCGGGGAGCTGTTTTTT	CASSFPGLAGTGELFF
TRBV4-1	.	TRBD1	TRBJ1-2	TGCGCCAGCAGCCAACCCGGGACAGGAAGAGGGTACACCTTC	CASSQPGTGRGYTF
TRBV6-1	few	TRBD1	TRBJ1-1	TGTGCCAGCAGAGGGGACAGGGTAGGTGAAGCTTTCTTT	CASRGDRVGEAFF
TRBV21-1	.	.	TRBJ1-1	TGTGCCAGCGATGAACACACTGAAGCTTTCTTT	CASDEHTEAFF
TRBV5-4	.	TRBD2	TRBJ2-5	TGTGCCAGCAGCCATGTCTTTGCGACTAGCGGGGGGGCGGAAGAGACCCAGTACTTC	CASSHVFATSGGAEETQYF
TRBV18	.	.	TRBJ1-3	TGTGCCAGCTCACCTATAAGTGTTGGGTACTCTGGAAACACCATATATTTT	CASSPISVGYSGNTIYF